This TCR beta chain was sequenced during a study of shared clonotypes between healthy human individuals. The V and J ends lost 0 bases and 1 base respectively, with 5 bases between them. Germline lookup yields CDR1 SGHDT and CDR2 YYEEEE. The CDR3 contains 13 residues. Clones were sequenced by immunoSEQ multiplex PCR, and TCRdb holds only the in-frame ones, with some missing. The sample carries 550,000 to 650,000 clones, about 96% recorded once. Details on this clone: Its matching antigen is unknown.

General study results and limits: A reduction in generation probabilities was seen for non-shared clonotypes relative to those shared by all four donors.

CD45RO-negative CD8 cells positively selected for CCR7 made up the naive population, which excluded terminally differentiated effector memory CD45RA+ cells. Sample: naive CD8+ T cells sorted from blood. This receptor was identified in a woman aged 25 to 39 in good health. The chain combines TRBV5-6 with TRBJ2-7; D not certain. The chain's CDR3 is CASSLERSYEQYF. In DNA form, the CDR3 reads TGTGCCAGCAGCTTGGAGAGGTCCTACGAGCAGTACTTC.